This T cell receptor beta chain emerged from a study of Ad26.COV2.S vaccination and SARS-CoV-2 variants. Broader study findings: People who got the vaccine or the placebo had similar non-spike TCR breadth. Substantial breadth in spike-specific CD8+ and CD4+ T cell responses was reportedly seen after vaccination.

Germline V gene sequence: CDR1 SGHDN, CDR2 FVKESK. This CDR3 contains 14 residues. The V segment lost 1 base and the J segment 3 bases; nucleotides outside the gene matches: 1. In regard to this clone: What it recognizes is unknown.

Regarding treatment: about 20 received Ad26.COV2.S at low or high dose, single or two shots; roughly 5 received placebo; per-sample allocation not given. Day 63 after the first vaccine or placebo injection was the time point for sampling. It was an adult aged 18-55 years in Boston who was the donor. Expression of Wuhan-strain SARS-CoV-2 spike came from the Ad26 vector that formed the vaccine. TCRdb's table, derived via immunoSEQ multiplex PCR, lists solely in-frame clones and lacks some. The data show about 350,000 clones, with approximately 86% seen just once and about 10% held by the top ten. This clonotype was obtained from a person between 18 and 65 years old who received the Ad26.COV2.S COVID-19 vaccine or a placebo. The chain is built from TRBV14 and TRBJ2-7; TRBD1 aligns across 9 bases. The source was peripheral blood, collected in a trial of Ad26.COV2.S vaccine versus placebo. The chain's CDR3 is CASSQGTGDYEQYF. Here the CDR3 DNA reads TGTGCCAGCAGCCAAGGGACAGGGGACTACGAGCAGTACTTC. Variable domain in full (rest from reference TRBV14 and TRBJ2-7): EAGVTQFPSHSVIEKGQTVTLRCDPISGHDNLYWYRRVMGKEIKFLLHFVKESKQDESGMPNNRFLAERTGGTYSTLKVQPAELEDSGVYFCASSQGTGDYEQYFGPGTRLTVT.